The 16 T cell receptor beta chains presented below share a single source sample, sequenced in a study of blood T cells in healthy people across ages. For the second PCR, which ran for roughly 7 to 11 cycles, a sample-barcoded 5' primer and a J-beta primer mix were used. TCRdb re-called the 5' RACE reads with MiXCR, one entry per CDR3 protein. The sample includes about 580,000 distinct CDR3 sequences, 40% to 50% of them seen just once. Input material: blood. The origin of the receptors is an elderly man in good health.

The chain recombines TRBV20-1 with TRBJ2-4, with TRBD2 identical over 8 bases. Germline values: CDR1 DFQATT, CDR2 SNEGSKA (reference sequence). With V trimmed by 6 bases and J by 0 bases, 10 bases remained unmatched. This CDR3 has 16 residues. CDR3 sequence: CSAGRGLAGAKNIQYF. CDR3 coding DNA: TGCAGTGCCGGTCGAGGACTAGCTGGAGCCAAAAACATTCAGTACTTC.

This chain uses TRBV7-2 with TRBJ2-1, with D perhaps matching TRBD2 (5 bases). The DNA end is a closer match to TRBJ2-7, so the J assignment may be wrong. The CDR3 loop spans 16 amino acids. CDR1 and CDR2 from the germline V gene are SGHTA and FQGNSA. The CDR3 nucleotides read TGTGCCAGCAGCTTAGACCCGGGAAGCTCCTACAATGAGCAGTACTTC. This gives the protein CASSLDPGSSYNEQYF.

The chain uses TRBV5-1 and TRBJ2-1, with a possible D match to TRBD2 (7 bases). This CDR3 spans 16 amino acids. Germline V gene sequence: CDR1 SGHRS, CDR2 YFSETQ. Trimming pared 5 bases from V and 5 bases from J, leaving 20 bases between. The CDR3 DNA follows: TGCGCCAGCAGACCTGCCCCGGGGGCGGGGGACAATGAGCAGTTCTTC. Residues: CASRPAPGAGDNEQFF.

The rearrangement uses TRBV12-3 or TRBV12-4 and TRBJ2-1, with D unresolved. V was clipped by 5 bases and J by 12 bases, with 20 bases between them. The CDR3 contains 14 residues. The CDR3 bases are TGTGCCAGCAGTCCAAGGGCCTACACAGATACGCAGTTCTTC. Protein sequence: CASSPRAYTDTQFF.

The CDR3 reads CAISESDRRINYEQYF. In DNA form, the CDR3 reads TGTGCCATCAGTGAGTCGGATAGGAGGATCAACTACGAGCAGTACTTC. This chain connects TRBV10-3 to TRBJ2-4; D may be TRBD2 (5 bases). The tail of the sequence fits TRBJ2-7 better, so the J call may be wrong. The CDR3 extends over 16 amino acids. CDR1 and CDR2 from the germline V gene are ENHRY and SYGVKD.

This clonotype was seen ten or more times. The rearrangement uses TRBV6-5 and TRBJ2-1; 8 bases map to TRBD2. After removal of 3 bases from V and 4 bases from J, the junction contained 11 bases not matched to a gene. The CDR3 is made up of 17 amino acids. CDR1 and CDR2 from the germline V gene are MNHEY and SVGAGI. Here the CDR3 reads CASSYSVAGSGYNEQFF. In DNA, the CDR3 is TGTGCCAGCAGTTATTCCGTAGCGGGATCGGGTTACAATGAGCAGTTCTTC.

This clonotype was observed a few times. The J gene is TRBJ2-7, the V gene TRBV24-1; D gene unclear. The V gene's germline CDR1 is KGHDR and CDR2 SFDVKD. V was shortened by 0 bases and J by 3 bases, with 5 bases between the two germline ends. The CDR3 contains 13 residues. The CDR3 coding sequence is TGTGCCACCAGTGATTTGCACAGCTACGAGCAGTACTTC. It translates to CATSDLHSYEQYF.

The genes are TRBV4-1 and TRBJ2-1; 11 bases are a match to TRBD2. Germline V lookup: CDR1 MGHRA, CDR2 YSYEKL. The CDR3 is 16 amino acids. Losses at the gene ends were 2 bases for V and 7 bases for J; bases not matched to a gene: 7. CDR3 amino acids: CASSQLTSGRWNEQFF. CDR3 sequence (DNA): TGCGCCAGCAGCCAACTAACTAGCGGGAGATGGAATGAGCAGTTCTTC.

The chain links TRBV18 to TRBJ2-6; perhaps TRBD1 as D (5 bases). The germline V gene encodes CDR1 KGHSH and CDR2 LQKENI. The CDR3 length is 16 residues. The germline V and J ends were trimmed by 6 bases and 0 bases, with 12 bases remaining between them. The CDR3 region is CASSTDLGSGANVLTF. The CDR3 DNA reads TGTGCCAGCTCGACAGATCTTGGCTCTGGGGCCAACGTCCTGACTTTC. Supplemented by reference TRBV18 and TRBJ2-6, the full variable domain reads NAGVMQNPRHLVRRRGQEARLRCSPMKGHSHVYWYRQLPEEGLKFMVYLQKENIIDESGMPKERFSAEFPKEGPSILRIQQVVRGDSAAYFCASSTDLGSGANVLTFGAGSRLTVL.

This clonotype was observed a few times. The chain combines TRBV12-3 or TRBV12-4 with TRBJ2-1; 7 bases fit TRBD1. The trim removed 5 bases at V and 5 bases at J, leaving 6 bases unmatched. The CDR3 has 14 amino acids. The CDR3 region is CASSPQQGNNEQFF. DNA for the CDR3: TGTGCCAGCAGTCCGCAACAGGGGAACAATGAGCAGTTCTTC.

This clonotype appeared many times. The chain is built from TRBV29-1 and TRBJ2-7; weak D call: TRBD1 (5 bases). V lost 4 bases, J lost 2 bases, and 9 bases lay in between. Germline V CDR1 and CDR2: SQVTM, ANQGSEA. This CDR3 region has 12 residues. CDR3 sequence: CSVGGTTYEQYF. CDR3 sequence (DNA): TGCAGCGTTGGGGGCACGACCTACGAGCAGTACTTC.

This chain connects TRBV12-5 to TRBJ2-7, with TRBD1 matching over 7 bases. Germline CDR1 and CDR2: LGHNT and FRNRAP. Germline trimming cut 11 bases from V and 7 bases from J; bases unmatched to any gene: 8. This CDR3 has 11 amino acids. The CDR3 reads CAAGTGEEQYF. As DNA, the CDR3 is TGTGCTGCCGGAACAGGGGAAGAGCAGTACTTC.

The chain carries TRBV29-1 and TRBJ2-4, with D maybe TRBD2 (6 bases). V dropped 2 bases and J dropped 13 bases, with 27 bases sitting between them. The CDR3 loop spans 16 amino acids. Germline V gene lookup returns CDR1 SQVTM and CDR2 ANQGSEA. In DNA form, the CDR3 reads TGCAGCGTTGAACTAAGGCAGGGAGGTAAGGACAATGAGCAGTACTTC. Translated, it gives CSVELRQGGKDNEQYF.

V usage is TRBV10-3 and J usage is TRBJ1-2; 9 bases fit TRBD1. Per germline, CDR1 ENHRY and CDR2 SYGVKD. The trim removed 7 bases at V and 3 bases at J, leaving 9 bases unmatched. The CDR3 has 15 amino acids. CDR3 sequence: CAITPGQGLYYGYTF. The CDR3 region has the DNA TGTGCCATCACCCCGGGACAGGGACTCTACTATGGCTACACCTTC.

This clonotype was seen a few times. J is TRBJ2-7 and V is TRBV11-2; 7 positions agree with TRBD1. J gave up 7 bases and V 4 bases, and 7 bases lay outside the gene matches. Germline lookup yields CDR1 SGHAT and CDR2 FQNNGV. The CDR3 runs 13 residues. DNA of the CDR3: TGTGCCAGCAGCTCGGGACAGACCCAGGAGCAGTACTTC. Translated: CASSSGQTQEQYF.

The chain is built from TRBV2 and TRBJ2-7; D is undetermined. The V end lost 7 bases, the J end lost 3 bases, and 13 bases lay between the germline ends. From germline, CDR1 is SNHLY and CDR2 FYNNEI. CDR3 length equals 13 residues. In DNA form, the CDR3 reads TGTGCCAGCATAGGTCATGATTTCTACGAGCAGTACTTC. This gives the protein CASIGHDFYEQYF.